This TCR beta chain appears in the sequencing data of a study of STAT5B mutations in CD4+ large granular lymphocyte leukemia. Whole-study results and caveats: TRBV06-family usage was enriched in top patient clones (8/27) versus controls (2/35). Higher CD4+ than CD8+ T-LGLL clonality might reflect small sample size.

The junction had 7 bases not matched to a gene; V was cut back by 7 bases and J by 3 bases. The CDR3 covers 15 residues. Per germline, CDR1 MDHEN and CDR2 SYDVKM. Buffy coats from healthy blood donors served as controls. Libraries were prepared by immunoSEQ multiplex PCR; TCRdb keeps only in-frame clonotypes and omits some of them. This sample has around 30,000 clones, with just under 85% found just once. Remarks on this clone: Its antigen is unidentified.

This sequence joins TRBV28 and TRBJ2-2; 8 bases are shared with TRBD1. The specimen sequenced was CD4+ T cells from blood buffy coats. The clonotype comes from a human donor in good health. The CDR3 coding sequence is TGTGCCAGCAAACTGACAGGGGTGTACACCGGGGAGCTGTTTTTT. Its protein product is CASKLTGVYTGELFF.